Below are 28 T cell receptor beta chains sequenced from a single sample in a study of early T cells in non-severe SARS-CoV-2 infection. TCRdb redid the calling of the 5' RACE reads with MiXCR, one entry per CDR3 protein. The sample consists of fewer than 75,000 distinct CDR3 sequences, around 20% of them appearing once. The source was whole blood, collected at baseline. The receptor source for this set is an adult who was a healthcare worker with PCR-confirmed SARS-CoV-2 infection or an uninfected control (not recorded which).

This clonotype has only a few counts. The rearrangement joins TRBV10-3 to TRBJ1-2; D call uncertain. The CDR3 contains 12 residues. Germline V gives CDR1 ENHRY, CDR2 SYGVKD. V dropped 2 bases and J dropped 8 bases, with 9 bases sitting between them. The chain's CDR3 is CAISEDSVGYTF. CDR3 in DNA: TGTGCCATCAGTGAGGACTCGGTAGGCTACACCTTC.

The table lists this clonotype with a few counts. This chain joins TRBV5-4 and TRBJ1-6, with D hard to call. Trimming stripped 4 bases from V and 5 bases from J, with 10 bases between. Germline CDR1 reads SGHNT; CDR2 reads YYREEE (reference sequence). This CDR3 has 14 residues. Here the CDR3 DNA reads TGTGCCAGCAGCCTCCCCAGAGATAATTCACCCCTCCACTTT. As protein: CASSLPRDNSPLHF.

This clonotype came up a few times. The chain recombines TRBV20-1 with TRBJ2-7, with TRBD2 as a possible D gene (5 bases). The CDR3 consists of 12 residues. Trimming stripped 6 bases from V and 6 bases from J, with 15 bases between. CDR1 is DFQATT, CDR2 SNEGSKA, per germline (reference sequence). The CDR3 sequence is CSARGKTGEQYF. The CDR3 DNA is TGCAGTGCCCGGGGAAAAACGGGCGAGCAGTACTTC.

In its sample, this clonotype was seen a few times. This sequence joins TRBV7-9 and TRBJ2-2; D is ambiguous. Per germline, CDR1 SEHNR and CDR2 FQNEAQ (reference sequence). V was trimmed by 1 base and J by 10 bases, leaving 4 bases between them. The CDR3 covers 11 residues. CDR3 region: CASSLGTELFF. The DNA for the CDR3 is TGTGCCAGCAGCTTAGGAACGGAGCTGTTTTTT.

V gene TRBV7-8 combines with J gene TRBJ2-3; perhaps D is TRBD1 or TRBD2 (5 bases each). Germline CDR1 and CDR2: SGHVS and FQNEAQ. V was pared by 0 bases and J by 1 base, with 11 bases between. The CDR3 loop spans 16 amino acids. The CDR3 here is CASSLAFLGGTDTQYF. CDR3 in DNA: TGTGCCAGCAGCTTAGCCTTTTTGGGGGGCACAGATACGCAGTATTTT. The full variable domain, rest sourced from reference TRBV7-8 and TRBJ2-3, is GAGVSQSPRYKVAKRGQDVALRCDPISGHVSLFWYQQALGQGPEFLTYFQNEAQLDKSGLPSDRFFAERPEGSVSTLKIQRTQQEDSAVYLCASSLAFLGGTDTQYFGPGTRLTVL.

In its sample, this clonotype was seen a few times. This chain connects TRBV7-2 to TRBJ2-1; 7 nucleotides match TRBD2. V lost 2 bases to trimming and J lost 1 base; unmatched junction nucleotides: 2. Germline values: CDR1 SGHTA, CDR2 FQGNSA. The CDR3 length is 15 residues. This chain's CDR3 is CASSLPAGSYNEQFF. The CDR3, as DNA: TGTGCCAGCAGCTTACCAGCGGGGTCCTACAATGAGCAGTTCTTC.

The J gene is TRBJ2-3, the V gene TRBV10-3; unclear D gene. Trimming cost V 0 bases and J 8 bases, with 3 bases left between them. The CDR3 is 11 amino acids. Germline V gene sequence: CDR1 ENHRY, CDR2 SYGVKD. CDR3 in DNA: TGTGCCATCAGTGAGTCAACTACGCAGTATTTT. As protein: CAISESTTQYF.

The chain links TRBV5-5 to TRBJ1-1; D gene ambiguous. Per the germline V gene, CDR1 is SGHKS and CDR2 is YYEKEE (reference sequence). There are 14 residues in the CDR3. Trimming removed 0 bases from V and 2 bases from J, with 8 bases in between. CDR3 sequence (DNA): TGTGCCAGCAGCTTGGGACCGGCAAACACTGAAGCTTTCTTT. Its translation is CASSLGPANTEAFF.

This clonotype was observed many times. The rearrangement uses TRBV3-1 and TRBJ2-3; the D call may be TRBD1 or TRBD2 (5 bases each). This CDR3 is 14 amino acids long. V lost 6 bases, J lost 2 bases, and 12 bases lay in between. From germline, CDR1 is LGHDT and CDR2 YNNKEL (reference sequence). The CDR3 sequence: CASRPGTPTDTQYF. The DNA for the CDR3 is TGTGCCAGCAGACCCGGGACCCCCACAGATACGCAGTATTTT.

The chain recombines TRBV13 with TRBJ2-1; 12 nucleotides line up with TRBD2. The V gene end was trimmed by 3 bases and the J gene end by 9 bases; junction bases not matched to a gene: 6. This CDR3 has 15 residues. Looked up from germline, CDR1 is PRHDT and CDR2 is FYEKMQ (reference sequence). The CDR3 loop is CASSFPSGGAIEQFF. CDR3 sequence (DNA): TGTGCCAGCAGCTTTCCTAGCGGGGGGGCTATTGAGCAGTTCTTC.

The table lists this clonotype with a few counts. This chain links TRBV7-9 with TRBJ2-2; possible D gene TRBD2, 6 bases. CDR1 and CDR2 (germline): SEHNR, FQNEAQ (reference sequence). This CDR3 comprises 15 residues. V lost 1 base and J lost 6, with 12 bases in between. The CDR3 region is CASSLEGAGPGELFF. DNA for the CDR3: TGTGCCAGCAGCTTAGAGGGTGCGGGACCCGGGGAGCTGTTTTTT.

V is TRBV6-2 or TRBV6-3 and J is TRBJ2-5; TRBD1 might be the D (5 bases). The ends were cut back, 6 bases at V and 2 bases at J, with 7 bases in the middle. The length of the CDR3 is 12 residues. Germline values: CDR1 MNHEY, CDR2 SVGEGT. CDR3 nucleotides: TGTGCCAGCAGGGACAATCAAGAGACCCAGTACTTC. This gives the protein CASRDNQETQYF.

This clonotype has a handful of counts. The chain has TRBV7-6 and TRBJ2-1, with 9 bases identical to TRBD2. The V gene end was trimmed by 7 bases and the J gene end by 7 bases; junction bases not matched to a gene: 11. The germline gives CDR1 SGHVS, CDR2 FNYEAQ. This CDR3 has 15 residues. The CDR3 nucleotides read TGTGCCAGCACCCAACGGCCTAGCGGGGATAATGAGCAGTTCTTC. Protein sequence: CASTQRPSGDNEQFF.

This CDR3 reads CAISGTQQLQETQYF. Written as DNA, the CDR3 is TGTGCCATCAGTGGGACCCAACAGCTCCAAGAGACCCAGTACTTC. The chain joins TRBV10-3 to TRBJ2-5, with unresolved D. Germline values: CDR1 ENHRY, CDR2 SYGVKD. CDR3 length: 15 residues. V was cut by 4 bases and J by 1 base, with 13 bases left in between.

V and J are TRBV29-1 and TRBJ2-7; TRBD1 aligns across 8 bases. The CDR3 is 13 residues long. Germline trimming cut 4 bases from V and 2 bases from J; bases unmatched to any gene: 4. CDR1 is SQVTM, CDR2 ANQGSEA, per germline. The DNA of the CDR3 is TGCAGCGTTGGGACGGGACAGGCCTACGAGCAGTACTTC. Translated: CSVGTGQAYEQYF.

The chain employs TRBV5-4 and TRBJ2-7; D is unclear. V was cut by 5 bases and J by 4 bases, with 10 bases left in between. Looked up from germline, CDR1 is SGHNT and CDR2 is YYREEE (reference sequence). The CDR3 is made up of 12 amino acids. CDR3 sequence (DNA): TGTGCCAGCAGTCCTGACGGTTACGAGCAGTACTTC. It translates to CASSPDGYEQYF.

There are a few counts of this clonotype. The rearrangement uses TRBV19 and TRBJ1-6, with D possibly matching TRBD1 (5 bases). The CDR3 consists of 14 residues. V lost 4 bases, J lost 10 bases, and 14 bases lay in between. Germline CDR1 is LNHDA and CDR2 is SQIVND (reference sequence). This CDR3 reads CASSTTGIGSPLHF. The CDR3 DNA follows: TGTGCCAGTAGTACAACAGGCATCGGATCACCCCTCCACTTT.

V usage is TRBV9 and J usage is TRBJ2-7, with D possibly TRBD1 on 5 matching bases. This CDR3 comprises 16 residues. Trimming removed 0 bases from V and 1 base from J, with 14 bases in between. Germline V gives CDR1 SGDLS, CDR2 YYNGEE. CDR3 region: CASSVAPSKGSYEQYF. The CDR3 DNA follows: TGTGCCAGCAGCGTAGCTCCTAGTAAGGGGTCCTACGAGCAGTACTTC.

This clonotype was detected many times. The chain combines TRBV6-1 with TRBJ2-3, with 7 bases identical to TRBD1. The ends lost 6 bases at V and 1 base at J; junction bases unmatched: 4. Looked up from germline, CDR1 is MNHNS and CDR2 is SASEGT. The CDR3 runs to 14 residues. As DNA, the CDR3 is TGTGCCAGCAGAGAGGGGGCAGGCACAGATACGCAGTATTTT. It is translated as CASREGAGTDTQYF.

The rearrangement uses TRBV12-3 or TRBV12-4 and TRBJ1-1, with 8 positions matching TRBD1. Germline trimming cut 1 base from V and 0 bases from J; bases unmatched to any gene: 4. The CDR3 contains 16 residues. CDR3 bases: TGTGCCAGCAGTTTAGTTCCAGGGGGCCTGAACACTGAAGCTTTCTTT. This gives the protein CASSLVPGGLNTEAFF.

This clonotype has a count of ten or more. The DNA for the CDR3 is TGCAGTGCTAGAGACGTGCGTGATTTTGTGACCCAGTACTTC. Protein: CSARDVRDFVTQYF. The chain combines TRBV20-1 with TRBJ2-5; unclear D gene. Germline V gives CDR1 DFQATT, CDR2 SNEGSKA (reference sequence). This CDR3 is built from 14 residues. Trimming removed 0 bases from V and 7 bases from J, with 15 bases in between.

This chain uses TRBV4-1 with TRBJ1-1; D ambiguous. The CDR3 is 16 residues long. Deletions cut 0 bases from V and 4 bases from J, with 15 bases between. Germline V lookup: CDR1 MGHRA, CDR2 YSYEKL. This chain's CDR3 is CASSQEPSPFATEAFF. The CDR3, as DNA: TGCGCCAGCAGCCAAGAGCCCTCTCCTTTTGCCACTGAAGCTTTCTTT.

This chain connects TRBV6-1 to TRBJ2-7, with 8 bases fitting TRBD1. This CDR3 contains 13 residues. Germline CDR1 MNHNS, CDR2 SASEGT. The V gene end was trimmed by 7 bases and the J gene end by 6 bases; junction bases not matched to a gene: 8. The CDR3 loop reads CASTARTGGEQYF. As DNA, the CDR3 is TGTGCCAGCACCGCACGAACAGGGGGCGAGCAGTACTTC.

This rearrangement joins TRBV19 to TRBJ2-3; D perhaps matches TRBD1 (6 bases). CDR1 and CDR2 from the germline V gene are LNHDA and SQIVND (reference sequence). This CDR3 contains 14 residues. V shed 9 bases and J shed 3 bases, with 16 bases lying between them. The CDR3 region has the DNA TGTGCCAGCTGGGACACCGGCGGGACAGATACGCAGTATTTT. Its protein is CASWDTGGTDTQYF.

This clonotype was seen repeatedly, ten times or more. The chain combines TRBV9 with TRBJ2-1; D is undetermined. CDR3 length: 12 residues. Trimming removed 4 bases from V and 10 bases from J, with 12 bases in between. Per germline, CDR1 SGDLS and CDR2 YYNGEE. The CDR3 DNA sequence: TGTGCCAGCAGCACAGCTCCTTGGGAGCAGTTCTTC. Residues: CASSTAPWEQFF.

The rearrangement uses TRBV7-6 and TRBJ2-3; D unresolved. Germline V lookup: CDR1 SGHVS, CDR2 FNYEAQ. Trimming shortened V by 0 bases and J by 10 bases, and 8 bases separated the two germline ends. This CDR3 spans 12 amino acids. CDR3 nucleotides: TGTGCCAGCAGCTTAGCGCTAGACTCGCAGTATTTT. As protein: CASSLALDSQYF.

This CDR3 is CASSFLSRGPKGYTF. The CDR3 coding sequence is TGTGCCAGCAGTTTTCTCTCCCGGGGCCCTAAAGGCTACACCTTC. V is TRBV12-3 or TRBV12-4 and J is TRBJ1-2; maybe TRBD1 (5 bases). This CDR3 contains 15 residues. Trimming took 3 bases from V and 8 from J, leaving 19 bases between them.

In DNA form, the CDR3 reads TGTGCCAGCAGCTTAGGGGGGATCCACAATGAGCAGTTCTTC. Its translation: CASSLGGIHNEQFF. This chain links TRBV7-8 with TRBJ2-1; D might be TRBD1 or TRBD2, each matching 5 bases. Trimming stripped 1 base from V and 5 bases from J, with 9 bases between. Germline assignment: CDR1 SGHVS and CDR2 FQNEAQ. This CDR3 has 14 residues.